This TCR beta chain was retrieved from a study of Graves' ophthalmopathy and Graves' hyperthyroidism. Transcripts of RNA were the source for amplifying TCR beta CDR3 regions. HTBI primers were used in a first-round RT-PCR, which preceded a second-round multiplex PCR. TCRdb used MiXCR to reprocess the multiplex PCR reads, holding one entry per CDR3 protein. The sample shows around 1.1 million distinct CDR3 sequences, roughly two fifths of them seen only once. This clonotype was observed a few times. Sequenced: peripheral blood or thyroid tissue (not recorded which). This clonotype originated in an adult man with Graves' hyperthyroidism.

The CDR3 sequence: CSARAAGGDVYEQYF. CDR3 nucleotides: TGCAGTGCTAGAGCCGCTGGGGGAGATGTCTACGAGCAGTACTTC. The genes are TRBV20-1 and TRBJ2-7, with D possibly called TRBD1 or TRBD2 (5 bases each). CDR3 length equals 15 residues. From germline, CDR1 is DFQATT and CDR2 SNEGSKA (reference sequence). V was cut by 1 base and J by 3 bases, with 16 bases left in between.